The 9 T cell receptor beta chains reported below all come from one sample, sequenced in a study of cytomegalovirus exposure and HLA in healthy donors. A multiplex PCR was run with 60 Vbeta primers and 13 Jbeta primers. Method: immunoSEQ multiplex PCR; TCRdb's copy keeps in-frame clones and lacks some. The table lists about 150,000 clones, less than 85% of them singletons, with 2% to 2.5% in the top ten. Source material: PBMCs. All receptors derive from a woman aged 60-75 years in good health and CMV-seropositive.

The gene calls are TRBV2 and TRBJ1-1; 9 bases match TRBD1. This CDR3 spans 15 amino acids. J gave up 6 bases and V 3 bases, and 8 bases lay outside the gene matches. CDR1 is SNHLY, CDR2 FYNNEI, per germline. The CDR3 is CASSETGTGWAEAFF. DNA of the CDR3: TGTGCCAGCAGTGAGACCGGGACAGGGTGGGCTGAAGCTTTCTTT. The whole variable domain, filled in from reference TRBV2 and TRBJ1-1, reads EPEVTQTPSHQVTQMGQEVILRCVPISNHLYFYWYRQILGQKVEFLVSFYNNEISEKSEIFDDQFSVERPDGSNFTLKIRSTKLEDSAMYFCASSETGTGWAEAFFGQGTRLTVV.

The chain carries TRBV19 and TRBJ1-5; TRBD1 is a possible D gene (5 bases). V lost 7 bases, J lost 6 bases, and 13 bases lay in between. The CDR3 totals 13 residues. Germline lookup yields CDR1 LNHDA and CDR2 SQIVND (reference sequence). The CDR3 DNA reads TGTGCCAGTATCGGGGGGACTGGTCAGCCCCAGCATTTT. Amino acids: CASIGGTGQPQHF.

This chain links TRBV10-1 with TRBJ2-1, with 7 nucleotides matching TRBD1. V was pared by 6 bases and J by 9 bases, with 14 bases of the junction left unmatched. The CDR3 totals 15 residues. Germline V lookup: CDR1 WNHNN, CDR2 SYGVQD (reference sequence). This CDR3 is CASRADRLNSGEQFF. The DNA for the CDR3 is TGCGCCAGCAGGGCGGACAGGTTAAATTCTGGTGAGCAGTTCTTC.

V gene TRBV16 combines with J gene TRBJ2-7, with a tentative D call TRBD2 (6 bases). The V gene lost 1 base and the J gene lost 4 bases, with 14 bases spanning the gap. This CDR3 has 15 residues. CDR1 and CDR2 (germline): KGHSY, FQNENV. The CDR3 coding sequence is TGTGCCAGCAGCCAATTAGGGCAGGAGGGGTACGAGCAGTACTTC. Its protein product is CASSQLGQEGYEQYF.

The chain recombines TRBV15 with TRBJ1-5; TRBD1 is a possible D gene (6 bases). Germline values: CDR1 LNHNV, CDR2 YYDKDF (reference sequence). The CDR3 runs 14 residues. Deletions cut 4 bases from V and 0 bases from J, with 7 bases between. This CDR3 reads CATSTGVSNQPQHF. Here the CDR3 DNA reads TGTGCCACCAGCACAGGGGTTAGCAATCAGCCCCAGCATTTT.

The chain links TRBV7-9 to TRBJ2-4, with D tentatively TRBD1 (5 bases). The germline V gene has CDR1 SEHNR and CDR2 FQNEAQ (reference sequence). The CDR3 is made up of 17 amino acids. With 3 bases removed from V and 0 bases from J, the gap between germline ends came to 15 bases. The CDR3 nucleotides are TGTGCCAGCAGCTTGACAGAACAGAAGCTAGCCAAAAACATTCAGTACTTC. Residues: CASSLTEQKLAKNIQYF.

V is TRBV4-1 and J is TRBJ2-5; 7 bases agree with TRBD2. V lost 1 base and J lost 4; bases outside the gene matches: 6. The CDR3 loop spans 15 amino acids. The V gene's germline CDR1 is MGHRA and CDR2 YSYEKL. The CDR3, as DNA: TGCGCCAGCAGCCAAGCTGGTGGGAGGGCAGAGACCCAGTACTTC. This gives the protein CASSQAGGRAETQYF.

The V and J genes are TRBV30 and TRBJ2-1; TRBD2 is a possible D gene (5 bases). V shed 3 bases and J shed 2 bases, with 11 bases lying between them. Germline assignment: CDR1 GTSNPN and CDR2 SVGIG (reference sequence). The CDR3 is made up of 14 amino acids. The CDR3 DNA follows: TGTGCCTGGAGCGCGGGTCAGACCTACAATGAGCAGTTCTTC. This sequence encodes CAWSAGQTYNEQFF. Full variable domain (rest looked up from reference TRBV30 and TRBJ2-1): SQTIHQWPATLVQPVGSPLSLECTVEGTSNPNLYWYRQAAGRGLQLLFYSVGIGQISSEVPQNLSASRPQDRQFILSSKKLLLSDSGFYLCAWSAGQTYNEQFFGPGTRLTVL.

V is TRBV14 and J is TRBJ1-5, with TRBD1 identical over 10 bases. The CDR3 is 14 amino acids. Germline V gene lookup returns CDR1 SGHDN and CDR2 FVKESK. V shed 6 bases and J 6 bases; nucleotides not matched to a gene: 5. DNA for the CDR3: TGTGCCAGCAGTCGACAGGGGGCCGGTCAGCCCCAGCATTTT. This encodes CASSRQGAGQPQHF.